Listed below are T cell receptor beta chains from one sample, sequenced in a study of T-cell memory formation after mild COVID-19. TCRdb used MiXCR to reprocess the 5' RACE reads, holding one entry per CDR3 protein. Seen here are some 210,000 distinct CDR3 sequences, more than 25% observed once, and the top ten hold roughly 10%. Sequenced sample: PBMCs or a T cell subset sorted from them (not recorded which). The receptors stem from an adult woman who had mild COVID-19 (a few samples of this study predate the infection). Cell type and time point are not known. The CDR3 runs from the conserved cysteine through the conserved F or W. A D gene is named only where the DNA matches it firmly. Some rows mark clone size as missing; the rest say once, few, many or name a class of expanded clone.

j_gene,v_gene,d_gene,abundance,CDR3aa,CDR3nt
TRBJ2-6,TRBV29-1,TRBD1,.,CSVGGQGTPGANVLTF,TGCAGCGTTGGGGGACAGGGAACCCCTGGGGCCAACGTCCTGACTTTC
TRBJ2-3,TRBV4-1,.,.,CASSQPLRTDTQYF,TGCGCCAGCAGCCAACCGCTACGCACAGATACGCAGTATTTT
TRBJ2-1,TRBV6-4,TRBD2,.,CASRELAGGPEAQFF,TGTGCCAGCAGAGAACTAGCGGGAGGGCCCGAGGCCCAGTTCTTC
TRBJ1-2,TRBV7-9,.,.,CASSPIHSGLLNYGYTF,TGTGCCAGCAGCCCCATCCATTCAGGGCTCCTAAACTATGGCTACACCTTC
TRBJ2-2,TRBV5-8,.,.,CASSLSYWTENTGELFF,TGTGCCAGCAGCTTAAGTTACTGGACTGAGAACACCGGGGAGCTGTTTTTT
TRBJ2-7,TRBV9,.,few,CASSVDPGIYEQYF,TGTGCCAGCAGCGTAGATCCAGGAATCTACGAGCAGTACTTC
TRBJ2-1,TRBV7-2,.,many,CASSTTSSAPSGQFF,TGTGCCAGCAGCACGACTAGTTCCGCCCCATCTGGGCAGTTCTTC
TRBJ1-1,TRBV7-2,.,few,CASSLGRYTEAFF,TGTGCCAGCAGCTTAGGTCGATACACTGAAGCTTTCTTT
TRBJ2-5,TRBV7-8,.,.,CASSSPLQIRPGRETQYF,TGTGCCAGCAGCTCCCCCCTCCAAATTCGACCAGGCCGAGAGACCCAGTACTTC
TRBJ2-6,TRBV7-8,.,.,CASIPRGPGPGANVLTF,TGTGCCAGCATCCCTCGGGGGCCAGGTCCTGGGGCCAACGTCCTGACTTTC
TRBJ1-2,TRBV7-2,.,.,CASSLLNLNGYTF,TGTGCCAGCAGCTTATTGAATTTGAATGGCTACACCTTC
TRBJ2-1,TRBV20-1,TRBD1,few,CSADGTGDDNEQFF,TGCAGTGCTGATGGGACAGGGGATGATAATGAGCAGTTCTTC
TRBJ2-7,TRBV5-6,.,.,CASSPYIRGQNEQYF,TGTGCCAGCAGCCCCTATATACGGGGTCAGAACGAGCAGTACTTC
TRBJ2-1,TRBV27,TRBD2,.,CASSLGAVGVAGYNEQFF,TGTGCCAGCAGTTTGGGTGCAGTGGGGGTAGCGGGATACAATGAGCAGTTCTTC
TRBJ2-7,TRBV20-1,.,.,CSARDSADLSYEQYF,TGCAGTGCTAGAGATTCGGCAGACCTCTCCTACGAGCAGTACTTC
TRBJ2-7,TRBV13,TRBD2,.,CASSYSGGSYEQYF,TGTGCCAGCAGCTATAGCGGGGGTTCCTACGAGCAGTACTTC
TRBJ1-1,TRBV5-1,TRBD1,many,CASSTRGVPIKGDWVTEAFF,TGCGCCAGCAGCACCAGGGGGGTCCCGATAAAGGGGGACTGGGTCACTGAAGCTTTCTTT
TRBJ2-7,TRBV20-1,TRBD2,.,CSASSGSGTYEQYF,TGCAGTGCTAGTAGCGGGAGTGGGACCTACGAGCAGTACTTC
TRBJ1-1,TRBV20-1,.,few,CSGRGPDTEAFF,TGCAGTGGGAGAGGCCCAGACACTGAAGCTTTCTTT
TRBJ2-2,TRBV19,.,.,CASTISHSRGPGELFF,TGTGCCAGTACCATAAGCCATTCTCGGGGGCCGGGGGAGCTGTTTTTT
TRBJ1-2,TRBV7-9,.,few,CASSLDPRHYGYTF,TGTGCCAGCAGCTTAGATCCACGACACTATGGCTACACCTTC
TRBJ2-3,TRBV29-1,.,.,CSVEGGGTDTQYF,TGCAGCGTTGAAGGGGGGGGCACAGATACGCAGTATTTT
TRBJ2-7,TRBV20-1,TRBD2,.,CSARDGLAGVWEQYF,TGCAGTGCTAGAGATGGGCTAGCGGGAGTTTGGGAGCAGTACTTC
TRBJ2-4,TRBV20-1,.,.,CSARDTRGRNIQYF,TGCAGTGCTAGAGATACTCGGGGGAGAAACATTCAGTACTTC
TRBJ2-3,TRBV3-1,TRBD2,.,CASSQETGGDTDTQYF,TGTGCCAGCAGCCAAGAAACCGGGGGGGACACAGATACGCAGTATTTT
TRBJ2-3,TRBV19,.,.,CASSIDSGDTQYF,TGTGCCAGTAGTATAGATAGTGGGGATACGCAGTATTTT
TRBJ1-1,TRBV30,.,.,CAWRRGSTEAFF,TGTGCCTGGAGGAGGGGATCAACTGAAGCTTTCTTT
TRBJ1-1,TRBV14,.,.,CASSQVGGEAFF,TGTGCCAGCAGCCAAGTAGGGGGTGAAGCTTTCTTT
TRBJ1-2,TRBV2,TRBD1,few,CASSGDSLNYGYTF,TGTGCCAGCAGTGGGGACAGCCTAAACTATGGCTACACCTTC
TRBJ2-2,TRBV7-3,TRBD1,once,CASSLQGAPRELFF,TGTGCCAGCAGCTTACAGGGGGCACCTCGGGAGCTGTTTTTT
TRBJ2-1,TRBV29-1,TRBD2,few,CSVEGLARSSYNEQFF,TGCAGCGTTGAAGGACTAGCGAGGAGCTCCTACAATGAGCAGTTCTTC
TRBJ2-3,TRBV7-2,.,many,CASSFASGTGETQYF,TGTGCCAGCAGCTTTGCCAGCGGCACCGGGGAGACGCAGTATTTT
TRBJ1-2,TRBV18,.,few,CASSPSFYAGTTAIRANYGYTF,TGTGCCAGCTCACCAAGCTTTTACGCAGGGACAACCGCGATCAGAGCTAACTATGGCTACACCTTC
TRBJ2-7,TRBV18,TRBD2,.,CASTEKAGGPHEQYF,TGTGCCAGCACGGAGAAAGCGGGAGGGCCTCACGAGCAGTACTTC
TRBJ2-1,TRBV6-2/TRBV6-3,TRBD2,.,CASSRTSVNEQFF,TGTGCCAGCAGCAGGACTAGCGTCAATGAGCAGTTCTTC
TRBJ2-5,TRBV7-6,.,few,CASSLSRTGGTETQYF,TGTGCCAGCAGCTTAAGTAGGACGGGGGGCACAGAGACCCAGTACTTC